This T cell receptor beta chain was identified in a study of PD-1 blockade in classical Hodgkin lymphoma. After autologous stem cell transplantation all patients relapsed, and prior brentuximab vedotin exposure differed between cohorts. The V end was cut by 0 bases, the J end by 0 bases, with 7 bases between. This CDR3 is 15 amino acids long. Germline V gene lookup returns CDR1 WNHNN and CDR2 SYGVQD (reference sequence). Clones were read by immunoSEQ multiplex PCR, and TCRdb kept only the in-frame ones, dropping some. This sample yields almost 85,000 clones, of which about 89% are seen a single time; 22% belongs to the top ten.

The chain joins TRBV10-1 to TRBJ2-3; D gene uncertain. This TCR came from a human donor with classical Hodgkin lymphoma. This specimen consisted of peripheral blood mononuclear cells (PBMCs), obtained at baseline. The CDR3 loop is CASSESRLSTDTQYF. The CDR3 coding sequence is TGCGCCAGCAGTGAGTCTCGGCTGAGCACAGATACGCAGTATTTT.